The 30 T cell receptor beta chains presented below share a single source sample, sequenced in a study of T cells in Graves' hyperthyroidism and ophthalmopathy. From RNA transcripts, TCR beta CDR3 regions were amplified. A first-round RT-PCR of the TCR CDR3 used the HTBI primer set. Via MiXCR, TCRdb re-called the multiplex PCR reads, giving one row per CDR3 protein. The data show over 700,000 distinct CDR3 sequences, over 35% seen once. Sequencing used blood. These receptors all come from a woman aged 40 to 50 with Graves' hyperthyroidism.

This clonotype was seen more than once but under ten times. This chain links TRBV7-9 with TRBJ2-7; D may be TRBD1 (6 bases). Germline V gene sequence: CDR1 SEHNR, CDR2 FQNEAQ (reference sequence). The CDR3 runs to 15 residues. V was cut by 4 bases and J by 4 bases, with 17 bases left in between. The chain's CDR3 is CASSSGGQSGYEQYF. The CDR3, as DNA: TGTGCCAGCAGCTCAGGTGGACAGTCCGGTTACGAGCAGTACTTC.

The gene calls are TRBV28 and TRBJ1-5; D unclear. The ends were cut back, 1 base at V and 6 bases at J, with 13 bases in the middle. Germline values: CDR1 MDHEN, CDR2 SYDVKM. The CDR3 is 15 residues long. As DNA, the CDR3 is TGTGCCAGCAGTTTATCACCCCGGCACGGTCAGCCCCAGCATTTT. It yields the protein CASSLSPRHGQPQHF.

This clonotype was found a few times. This chain uses TRBV20-1 with TRBJ2-2, with D hard to call. Germline V CDR1 and CDR2: DFQATT, SNEGSKA (reference sequence). Trimming shortened V by 6 bases and J by 2 bases, and 13 bases separated the two germline ends. CDR3 length: 14 residues. CDR3 nucleotides: TGCAGTGCCAGACCCGGGCTCAACACCGGGGAGCTGTTTTTT. Translated: CSARPGLNTGELFF.

This chain joins TRBV11-2 and TRBJ1-2; 8 nucleotides align to TRBD1. Germline lookup yields CDR1 SGHAT and CDR2 FQNNGV. This CDR3 region has 16 residues. Losses at the gene ends were 5 bases for V and 4 bases for J; bases not matched to a gene: 12. The DNA for the CDR3 is TGTGCCAGCAGCCACGGAAGGACAGGGTTTAGCTATGGCTACACCTTC. Its translation: CASSHGRTGFSYGYTF.

The chain has TRBV25-1 and TRBJ1-2; 10 nucleotides line up with TRBD1. The CDR3 spans 13 residues. J lost 7 bases, V lost 10 bases, and 9 bases had no gene match. CDR1 is MGHDK, CDR2 SYGVNS, per germline. In nucleotides, the CDR3 is TGTGCCACAGCACTAGACAGGGGGCTTGGCTACACCTTC. Translated: CATALDRGLGYTF.

This clonotype occurred many times. This rearrangement joins TRBV7-2 to TRBJ1-1, with unresolved D. The CDR3 sequence is 13 residues long. V lost 2 bases, J lost 2 bases, and 6 bases lay in between. The germline CDR1 and CDR2 sequences are SGHTA and FQGNSA. CDR3 sequence (DNA): TGTGCCAGCAGCTTACAAATTAACACTGAAGCTTTCTTT. Translation: CASSLQINTEAFF.

This clonotype was picked up many times. The CDR3 bases are TGTGCCATCAGTGACAGTAACTCTGGAAACACCATATATTTT. It encodes CAISDSNSGNTIYF. This chain links TRBV10-3 with TRBJ1-3, with D unresolved. The ends were cut back, 3 bases at V and 0 bases at J, with 6 bases in the middle. Germline V lookup: CDR1 ENHRY, CDR2 SYGVKD. The CDR3 runs to 14 residues.

The CDR3 spells CSASGSSTDTQYF. The DNA for the CDR3 is TGCAGTGCTAGCGGGTCCAGCACAGATACGCAGTATTTT. The chain has TRBV20-1 and TRBJ2-3; D gene uncertain. Per germline, CDR1 DFQATT and CDR2 SNEGSKA (reference sequence). Between the trimmed V and J ends, which lost 3 bases and 0 bases, there was a span of 7 bases. This CDR3 spans 13 amino acids.

Concerning this clonotype itself: Being one base from a much bigger clone, this may be a read error. The rearrangement joins TRBV10-3 to TRBJ1-2; no clear D. The V gene's germline CDR1 is ENHRY and CDR2 SYGVKD. The CDR3 runs 13 residues. V was pared by 6 bases and J by 6 bases, with 14 bases between. In DNA form, the CDR3 reads TGTGCCATCAGCCCAGAGGGCGTTCATGGCTACACCTTC. Translating gives CAISPEGVHGYTF.

On this clonotype itself: Being one base from a much bigger clone, this may be a read error. The chain combines TRBV24-1 with TRBJ2-7; no clear D gene. Germline assignment: CDR1 KGHDR and CDR2 SFDVKD. This CDR3 has 12 amino acids. In DNA, the CDR3 is TGTGCCAGCAGTGGTGGGGTCGACGAGCAGTACTTC. Translation: CASSGGVDEQYF.

This clonotype was seen at least ten times. The genes are TRBV9 and TRBJ2-7, with 10 bases identical to TRBD2. V lost 0 bases and J lost 7; bases outside the gene matches: 7. The germline V gene encodes CDR1 SGDLS and CDR2 YYNGEE. This CDR3 has 15 residues. The CDR3 spells CASSVDSGRAREQYF. Here the CDR3 DNA reads TGTGCCAGCAGCGTAGACAGCGGGAGGGCCCGGGAGCAGTACTTC. The complete variable domain, with remaining parts taken from reference TRBV9 and TRBJ2-7, reads DSGVTQTPKHLITATGQRVTLRCSPRSGDLSVYWYQQSLDQGLQFLIQYYNGEERAKGNILERFSAQQFPDLHSELNLSSLELGDSALYFCASSVDSGRAREQYFGPGTRLTVT.

The gene calls are TRBV7-9 and TRBJ1-6; D perhaps matches TRBD1 (5 bases). V was pared by 5 bases and J by 2 bases, with 22 bases between. Per the germline V gene, CDR1 is SEHNR and CDR2 is FQNEAQ (reference sequence). This CDR3 has 19 amino acids. DNA for the CDR3: TGTGCCAGCAGCGAAACCGGGGACGGGGGGATTACCTATAATTCACCCCTCCACTTT. This translates into CASSETGDGGITYNSPLHF.

The V gene is TRBV28, the J gene TRBJ1-5; 10 bases align to TRBD1. This CDR3 spans 15 amino acids. The germline CDR1 and CDR2 sequences are MDHEN and SYDVKM. Trimming removed 2 bases from V and 9 bases from J; junction bases left unmatched: 7. CDR3 coding DNA: TGTGCCAGCAGTTTAAGGACAGGGGGTCTCTGGCCCCAGCATTTT. Its protein is CASSLRTGGLWPQHF.

The chain has TRBV20-1 and TRBJ2-7; TRBD1 is a possible D gene (6 bases). Germline lookup yields CDR1 DFQATT and CDR2 SNEGSKA (reference sequence). The CDR3 is made up of 13 amino acids. With 5 bases removed from V and 3 bases from J, the gap between germline ends came to 14 bases. CDR3 in amino acids: CSAPSTGGYEQYF. The CDR3 coding sequence is TGCAGTGCTCCATCGACAGGTGGCTACGAGCAGTACTTC.

Notes on this clonotype: The junction shows a germline mismatch at one end, possibly a read error. The chain combines TRBV24-1 with TRBJ1-2; unclear D gene. The CDR3 is made up of 8 amino acids. The germline CDR1 and CDR2 sequences are KGHDR and SFDVKD. The chain's CDR3 is CATCDYTF. The CDR3 coding sequence is TGTGCCACCTGTGACTACACCTTC.

The CDR3 is CATSDSSGSSYEQYF. The DNA of the CDR3 is TGTGCCACCAGTGATTCCAGCGGGAGCTCCTACGAGCAGTACTTC. The genes are TRBV24-1 and TRBJ2-7, with TRBD2 matching over 8 bases. CDR1 is KGHDR, CDR2 SFDVKD, per germline. The CDR3 loop spans 15 amino acids. Trimming removed 2 bases from V and 0 bases from J; junction bases left unmatched: 2.

The gene calls are TRBV7-2 and TRBJ2-3; TRBD1 aligns across 7 bases. The germline gives CDR1 SGHTA, CDR2 FQGNSA. Unmatched junction bases numbered 10, after V lost 7 bases and J lost 3 bases. The CDR3 totals 15 residues. CDR3 nucleotides: TGTGCCAGCACCAACCGCCAGGGGGAGACAGATACGCAGTATTTT. This codes for CASTNRQGETDTQYF.

The genes are TRBV6-1 and TRBJ1-3; D gene ambiguous. Germline CDR1 MNHNS, CDR2 SASEGT. Trimming stripped 8 bases from V and 8 bases from J, with 16 bases between. This CDR3 is 13 amino acids long. CDR3 DNA sequence: TGTGCCAGCGGGGTCCAGTTCGGCGACACCATATATTTT. As protein: CASGVQFGDTIYF.

V is TRBV5-1 and J is TRBJ2-7; maybe TRBD2 (5 bases). V lost 0 bases and J lost 4, with 11 bases in between. The CDR3 extends over 14 amino acids. Germline V gene sequence: CDR1 SGHRS, CDR2 YFSETQ. The CDR3 region is CASSLVEGRYEQYF. In DNA, the CDR3 is TGCGCCAGCAGCTTGGTAGAGGGAAGGTACGAGCAGTACTTC.

This clonotype showed up many times. J is TRBJ1-1 and V is TRBV2, with 12 positions matching TRBD1. The CDR3 contains 14 residues. Germline-derived CDR1 and CDR2 are SNHLY and FYNNEI. Losses at the gene ends were 7 bases for V and 10 bases for J; bases not matched to a gene: 10. CDR3 nucleotides: TGTGCCAGCAATAGGGACAGGGGGCGGCTGACAGCTTTCTTT. As protein: CASNRDRGRLTAFF.

The chain is built from TRBV7-9 and TRBJ2-7; D may be TRBD2 (6 bases). The length of the CDR3 is 15 residues. The germline V gene has CDR1 SEHNR and CDR2 FQNEAQ (reference sequence). Trimming took 0 bases from V and 6 from J, leaving 15 bases between them. The CDR3 nucleotides are TGTGCCAGCAGCTTAGCCGCGGGGTCCACGCGCGAGCAGTACTTC. This encodes CASSLAAGSTREQYF.

This clonotype was seen at least ten times. The chain has TRBV7-9 and TRBJ1-5, with D unclear. V shed 2 bases and J shed 13 bases, with 18 bases lying between them. From germline, CDR1 is SEHNR and CDR2 FQNEAQ (reference sequence). CDR3 length equals 14 residues. CDR3 DNA: TGTGCCAGCAGCTTACCAGGATCGGGCAACACTCAGCATTTT. Translation: CASSLPGSGNTQHF.

This clonotype came up a few times. J is TRBJ1-4 and V is TRBV7-2; 7 bases line up with TRBD1. The junction had 11 bases not matched to a gene; V was cut back by 5 bases and J by 5 bases. Germline CDR1 SGHTA, CDR2 FQGNSA. This CDR3 spans 16 amino acids. DNA for the CDR3: TGTGCCAGCAGCCTCCAGGGGGGAGGATTCAATGAAAAACTGTTTTTT. It yields the protein CASSLQGGGFNEKLFF.

The DNA for the CDR3 is TGTGCCAGCAGATGGGCCGGGACAGGGGCCTATGGCTACACCTTC. The encoded protein is CASRWAGTGAYGYTF. This chain joins TRBV7-9 and TRBJ1-2, with 10 bases that match TRBD1. CDR1 and CDR2 from the germline V gene are SEHNR and FQNEAQ (reference sequence). The V segment lost 6 bases and the J segment 4 bases; nucleotides outside the gene matches: 8. This CDR3 contains 15 residues.

This clonotype was recorded a few times. The chain is built from TRBV12-3 or TRBV12-4 and TRBJ2-7, with D possibly being TRBD1 or TRBD2 (5 bases each). The CDR3 is made up of 14 amino acids. V was shortened by 5 bases and J by 6 bases, with 17 bases between the two germline ends. The CDR3 sequence is CASSQTQGRREQYF. CDR3 DNA: TGTGCCAGCAGTCAAACCCAGGGACGACGCGAGCAGTACTTC.

As for this clonotype: As the CDR3 is not closed by the conserved phenylalanine or tryptophan, this likely results from a read error. Because the CDR3's place on the DNA is in doubt, the DNA is left out and the CDR3 is given as listed by TCRdb. The chain is built from TRBV9 and TRBJ2-2; the table names TRBD2, a call not compared with the DNA. The CDR3 length is 17 residues, termini included. CDR1 is SGDLS, CDR2 YYNGEE, per germline. CDR3 sequence reads: CASSVGGFQANTGELLA.

This chain connects TRBV27 to TRBJ2-7; D perhaps matches TRBD1 (6 bases). V lost 3 bases and J 3 bases, leaving 15 bases between the germline ends. CDR3 size: 15 residues. The germline CDR1 and CDR2 sequences are MNHEY and SMNVEV (reference sequence). CDR3 loop: CASSFTGNRVYEQYF. The CDR3 nucleotides read TGTGCCAGCAGTTTCACAGGGAATCGGGTCTACGAGCAGTACTTC.

V gene TRBV11-1 combines with J gene TRBJ1-5; 8 bases agree with TRBD1. Trimming removed 6 bases from V and 0 bases from J; junction bases left unmatched: 4. This CDR3 is built from 15 residues. The germline V gene encodes CDR1 SGHAT and CDR2 FQDESV (reference sequence). CDR3 in amino acids: CASSRTGSSNQPQHF. CDR3 sequence (DNA): TGTGCCAGCAGTAGGACAGGGAGTAGCAATCAGCCCCAGCATTTT.

This chain uses TRBV25-1 with TRBJ1-1; D ambiguous. Per the germline V gene, CDR1 is MGHDK and CDR2 is SYGVNS. V lost 4 bases to trimming and J lost 3 bases, with 6 bases between them. This CDR3 is 12 amino acids long. This CDR3 reads CASSASYTEAFF. Here the CDR3 DNA reads TGTGCCAGCAGTGCTAGTTACACTGAAGCTTTCTTT.

Details on this clonotype: This clone may be a read error of a much larger clone one base away. This chain uses TRBV7-2 with TRBJ1-5; D might be TRBD1 (6 bases). This CDR3 is 14 amino acids long. Germline loops: CDR1 SGHTA, CDR2 FQGNSA. The CDR3 loop is CANSPGQPNQPQHF. DNA of the CDR3: TGTGCCAACAGCCCCGGACAGCCTAATCAGCCCCAGCATTTT. Full variable domain (missing parts from reference TRBV7-2 and TRBJ1-5): GAGVSQSPSNKVTEKGKDVELRCDPISGHTALYWYRQSLGQGLEFLIYFQGNSAPDKSGLPSDRFSAERTGGSVSTLTIQRTQQEDSAVYLCANSPGQPNQPQHFGDGTRLSIL.